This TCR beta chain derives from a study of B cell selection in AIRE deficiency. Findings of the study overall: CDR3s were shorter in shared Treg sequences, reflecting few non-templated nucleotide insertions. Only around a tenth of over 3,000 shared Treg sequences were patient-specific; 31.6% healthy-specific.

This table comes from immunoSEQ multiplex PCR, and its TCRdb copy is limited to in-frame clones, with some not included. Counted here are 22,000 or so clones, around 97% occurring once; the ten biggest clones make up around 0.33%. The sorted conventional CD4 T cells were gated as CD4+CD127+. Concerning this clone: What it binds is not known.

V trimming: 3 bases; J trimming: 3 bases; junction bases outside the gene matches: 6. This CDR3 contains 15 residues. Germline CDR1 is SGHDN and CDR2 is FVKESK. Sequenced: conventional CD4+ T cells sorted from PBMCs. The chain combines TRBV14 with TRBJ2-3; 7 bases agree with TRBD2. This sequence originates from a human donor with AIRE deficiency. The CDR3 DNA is TGTGCCAGCAGCCAGGTTCCCGGGGGGACAGATACGCAGTATTTT. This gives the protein CASSQVPGGTDTQYF.